This record concerns one TCR beta chain sequence. This sample was taken from a study of control samples from healthy donors and cancer patients. This table comes from immunoSEQ multiplex PCR, and its TCRdb copy is limited to in-frame clones, with some not included. The sample includes approximately 160,000 clones, around 94% of them seen just once. V was cut by 5 bases and J by 3 bases, with 11 bases left in between. The CDR3 consists of 13 residues. The source is a young woman in good health. The gene calls are TRBV12-3 or TRBV12-4 and TRBJ2-7; D remains ambiguous. Sequencing input: blood. The CDR3 bases are TGTGCCAGCAGTCCGCCAGCCCTCTACGAGCAGTACTTC. The encoded protein is CASSPPALYEQYF.